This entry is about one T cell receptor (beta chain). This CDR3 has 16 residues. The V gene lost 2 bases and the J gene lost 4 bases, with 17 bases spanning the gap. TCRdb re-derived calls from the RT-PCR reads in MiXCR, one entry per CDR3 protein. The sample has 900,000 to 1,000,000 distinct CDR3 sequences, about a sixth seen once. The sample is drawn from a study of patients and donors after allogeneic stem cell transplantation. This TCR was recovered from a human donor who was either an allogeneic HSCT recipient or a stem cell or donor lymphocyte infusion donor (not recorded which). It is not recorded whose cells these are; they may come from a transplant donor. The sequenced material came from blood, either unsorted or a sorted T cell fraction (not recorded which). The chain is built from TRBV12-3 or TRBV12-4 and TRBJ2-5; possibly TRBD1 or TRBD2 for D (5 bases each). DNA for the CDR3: TGTGCCAGCAGTTTAAGAGGGACCGCCCTGGGAGAGACCCAGTACTTC. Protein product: CASSLRGTALGETQYF.